This TCR beta chain appears in the sequencing data of a study of cytomegalovirus exposure and HLA in healthy donors. Study outcomes and limitations: Highly shared variants forming one cluster were likely a sequencing artifact. Fewer N-insertions than the roughly 650-donor mean were reportedly shown by an Asian-associated ancestry cluster in a later analysis.

The primer mix had 60 Vbeta and 13 Jbeta primers. Generated by immunoSEQ multiplex PCR, the TCRdb table keeps only in-frame clones and is missing some. Among 150,000 to 200,000 clones listed, 80% to 90% were seen once. Germline trimming cut 6 bases from V and 0 bases from J; bases unmatched to any gene: 5. The length of the CDR3 is 15 residues. Per the germline V gene, CDR1 is SNHLY and CDR2 is FYNNEI. As regards this clone: Its target is unknown.

The J gene is TRBJ1-3, the V gene TRBV2; 7 bases align to TRBD1. The TCR was taken from a woman younger than 35 in good health and CMV-seronegative. The sample consisted of PBMCs. The CDR3 region has the DNA TGTGCCAGCAGGGGACAGATCAGCTCTGGAAACACCATATATTTT. This gives the protein CASRGQISSGNTIYF.